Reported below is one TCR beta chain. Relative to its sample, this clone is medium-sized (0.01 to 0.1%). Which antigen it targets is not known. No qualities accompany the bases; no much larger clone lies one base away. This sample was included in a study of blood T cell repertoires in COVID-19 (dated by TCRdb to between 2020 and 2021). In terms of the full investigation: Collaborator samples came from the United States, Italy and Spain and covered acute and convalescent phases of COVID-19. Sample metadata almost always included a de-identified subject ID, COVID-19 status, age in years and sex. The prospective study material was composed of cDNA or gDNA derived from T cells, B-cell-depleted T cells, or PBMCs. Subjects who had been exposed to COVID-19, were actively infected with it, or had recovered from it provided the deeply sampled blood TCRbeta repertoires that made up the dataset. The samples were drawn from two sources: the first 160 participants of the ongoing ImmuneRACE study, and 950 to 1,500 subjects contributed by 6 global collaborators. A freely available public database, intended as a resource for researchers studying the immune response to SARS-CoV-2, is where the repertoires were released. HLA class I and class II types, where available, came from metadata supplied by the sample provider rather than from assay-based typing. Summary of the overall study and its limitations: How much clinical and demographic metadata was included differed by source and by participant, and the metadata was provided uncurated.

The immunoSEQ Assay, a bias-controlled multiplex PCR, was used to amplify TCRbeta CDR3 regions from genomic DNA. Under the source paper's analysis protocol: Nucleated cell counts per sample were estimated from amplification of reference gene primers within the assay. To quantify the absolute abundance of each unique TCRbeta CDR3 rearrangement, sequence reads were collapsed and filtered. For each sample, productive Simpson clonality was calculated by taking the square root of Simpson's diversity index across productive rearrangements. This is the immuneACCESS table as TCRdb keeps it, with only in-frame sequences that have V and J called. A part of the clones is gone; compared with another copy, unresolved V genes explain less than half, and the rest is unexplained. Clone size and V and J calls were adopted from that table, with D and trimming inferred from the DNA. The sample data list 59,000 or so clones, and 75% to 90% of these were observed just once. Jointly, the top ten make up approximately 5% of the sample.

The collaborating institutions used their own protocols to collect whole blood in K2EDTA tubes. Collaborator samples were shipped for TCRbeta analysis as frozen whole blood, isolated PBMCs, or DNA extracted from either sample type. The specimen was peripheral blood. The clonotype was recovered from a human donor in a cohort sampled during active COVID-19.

The encoded CDR3 is CASSLTGNQPQHF. The DNA sequence follows: TGTGCCAGCAGCTTGACAGGAAATCAGCCCCAGCATTTT. The rearranged segments are TRBV7-8 and TRBJ1-5; 6 matching bases give a weak D call of TRBD1. The junction carries 7 bases between V and J, which are trimmed by 3 bases and 4 bases respectively. The CDR3 runs 13 amino acids, cysteine and phenylalanine included. Of the read, only the CDR3 DNA is kept; its 39 bases are in frame from base 1. According to the germline V gene, CDR1 reads SGHVS and CDR2 reads FQNEAQ.